This T cell receptor beta chain originates from a study of T-cell memory formation after mild COVID-19. The overall study: Across donors, TCR clusters were largely donor specific. Study conclusions and caveats: Memory sampled before infection contained some responding clones, suggesting cross-reactive memory joined. There was a balanced CD4/CD8 profile in clones contracting day 15 to 85, and later expanders leaned CD4+.

From 5'RACE with constant-segment primers came TCR alpha and TCR beta cDNA libraries that carried sample barcodes and UMIs. TCRdb ran MiXCR on the 5' RACE reads and lists one entry per CDR3 protein. The data hold about 400,000 distinct CDR3 sequences, with approximately 19% observed a single time. The CDR3 totals 15 residues. Germline lookup yields CDR1 SGHTA and CDR2 FQGNSA. V trimming: 1 base; J trimming: 6 bases; junction bases outside the gene matches: 6. A word on this clonotype: Its matching antigen is unknown.

The TCR comes from a man aged 18 to 29 who had mild COVID-19 (a few samples of this study predate the infection). Cell type and time point are not known. The material sequenced was PBMCs or a T cell subset sorted from them (not recorded which). V and J are TRBV7-2 and TRBJ2-3; TRBD2 matches at 8 bases. The CDR3 loop reads CASSLGGGKKDTQYF. The CDR3 region has the DNA TGTGCCAGCAGCTTAGGCGGGGGGAAGAAGGATACGCAGTATTTT.